This T cell receptor beta chain came from a study of spatial heterogeneity in lung cancer. Study in general: Detected beta-chain sequences consistently exceeded alpha-chain sequences. Raw reads contained each unique TCR and UMI combination more than ten times on average.

V lost 4 bases and J lost 6, with 7 bases in between. Per germline, CDR1 SGHNT and CDR2 YENEEA. The CDR3 loop spans 12 amino acids. This clonotype has ten or more counts. The antigen remains unidentified. As for time point: sample taken at primary tumor resection. No cells were sorted before sequencing. The whole RNA sequenced was extracted from tumor, nontumor lung or frozen PBMC. Overall study results and limits: Follow-up blood showed ubiquitous expanded tumor TCRs less than blood at resection did.

Every TCR cDNA molecule carried a tag that served as a unique molecular identifier. TCRdb re-analysed the 5' RACE reads in MiXCR, keeping a single row per CDR3 protein. Of about 92,000 distinct CDR3 sequences listed, over 9.5% are singletons. The genes are TRBV11-3 and TRBJ2-1; D uncertain. This receptor was identified in a male donor with early-stage non-small cell lung cancer. The sequencing used PBMCs, collected at surgery. CDR3 sequence (DNA): TGTGCCAGCAGCTCACTACCCAATGAGCAGTTCTTC. Encoded protein: CASSSLPNEQFF.